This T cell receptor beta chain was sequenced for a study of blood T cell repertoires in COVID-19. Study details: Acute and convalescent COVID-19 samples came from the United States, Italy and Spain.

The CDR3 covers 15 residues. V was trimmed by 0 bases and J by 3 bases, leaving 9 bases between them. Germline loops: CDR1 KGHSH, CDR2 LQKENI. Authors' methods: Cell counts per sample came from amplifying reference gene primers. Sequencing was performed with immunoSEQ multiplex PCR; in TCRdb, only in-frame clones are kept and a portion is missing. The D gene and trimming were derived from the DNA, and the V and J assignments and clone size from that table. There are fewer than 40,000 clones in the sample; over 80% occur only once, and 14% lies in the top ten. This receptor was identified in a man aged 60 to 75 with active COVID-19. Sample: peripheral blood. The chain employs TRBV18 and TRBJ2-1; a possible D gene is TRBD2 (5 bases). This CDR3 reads CASSPPGRDYNEQFF. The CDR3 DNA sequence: TGTGCCAGCTCACCACCTGGGAGAGACTACAATGAGCAGTTCTTC.